Below, one T cell receptor beta chain is given with its context. This sample is drawn from a study of blood T cell repertoires in COVID-19. Study overall: The origin of the acute and convalescent COVID-19 samples was the United States, Italy and Spain. The analysed material was cDNA or gDNA that came from T cells, B-cell-depleted T cells, or PBMCs.

How the authors handled the data: Estimates of nucleated cell counts were drawn from the amplification of reference gene primers. TCRdb's table, derived via immunoSEQ multiplex PCR, lists solely in-frame clones and lacks some. The V and J calls and the clone size are those of that table, but D and trimming were determined from the DNA. This table has some 70,000 clones, 70% to 85% appearing once. Sequenced material: peripheral blood. The clonotype comes from a woman aged 55-70 years with acute or convalescent COVID-19.

CDR3 in amino acids: CASSLTFQNYGYTF. The CDR3 region has the DNA TGTGCCAGCAGCCTGACTTTCCAGAACTATGGCTACACCTTC. This chain connects TRBV27 to TRBJ1-2; D not certain. Germline CDR1 reads MNHEY; CDR2 reads SMNVEV (reference sequence). Trimming took off 6 bases at V and 2 bases at J, with 13 bases between the two ends. The CDR3 has 14 residues.